A single sample is the source of the 8 T cell receptor delta chains below, sequenced in a study of γδ T cells in repeated Plasmodium falciparum infection. Gammadelta T cells were flow-sorted from PBMC into Vgamma9/Vdelta2+ and Vdelta2-negative populations for bulk analysis. TCRdb called clones from the multiplex PCR reads again using CATT. Seen here are around 46,000 delta-chain clones, 1.9% observed once, and the top ten hold approximately 24%. Material: gamma-delta T cells from blood. The receptors were gathered from a pool of human donors (malaria-infected and uninfected, not separated).

There are a few counts of this clone. TCRdb's protein for this DNA is that of a much larger clone and differs from the translation at residue 4, likely a read error; the protein shown is the DNA translation. The chain links TRDV1 to TRDJ1, with D perhaps matching TRDD3 (6 bases). The J gene was missing in TCRdb and was found by matching the end of the DNA to germline. The CDR3 is 20 amino acids. CDR1 TSWWSYY and CDR2 QGS come from the germline V gene. CDR3 loop: CALEERLPGVMGGYTDKLIF. DNA of the CDR3: TGTGCTCTTGAGGAACGACTCCCAGGTGTGATGGGGGGTTACACCGATAAACTCATCTTT.

Concerning this clone itself: TCRdb shows a much larger clone's protein in place of this DNA's translation, and the two differ at residue 12, likely through a read error; the protein shown is translated from the DNA. CDR3 amino acids: CALGERGVLGDARKLIF. The CDR3 DNA reads as TGTGCTCTTGGGGAACGGGGCGTACTGGGGGATGCCCGTAAACTCATCTTT. The V gene is TRDV1, the J gene TRDJ1; 10 nucleotides agree with TRDD3. The J gene comes from matching the DNA to germline here; TCRdb lacks it. The CDR3 is made up of 17 amino acids. The germline gives CDR1 TSWWSYY, CDR2 QGS. The J segment lost 7 bases and the V segment lost 1 base, leaving 12 bases of the junction unmatched.

This clone was counted a few times. A far larger clone is only one base removed, so a read error is likely. Other DNA sequences in this specimen translate into the identical CDR3. The V segment is TRDV3, and no J call was made; the DNA was not compared with TRDD3, the D call given in the table. The CDR3 is 20 residues long. Germline V lookup: CDR1 TVYSNPD, CDR2 GDNSRS (reference sequence). The CDR3 nucleotides are TGTGCCTTCCTCTTCCTCCGGGAGCACTGGGGGATACGCTTGACAGCACAACTCTTCTTC. Translation: CAFLFLREHWGIRLTAQLFF.

Concerning this clone itself: This probably arose from a read error, given a far larger clone one base away. Different DNA sequences within this sample yield the same CDR3. The CDR3 spells CAWNARICGKLIF. Here the CDR3 DNA reads TGTGCCTGGAATGCAAGGATTTGCGGGAAACTCATCTTT. The chain joins TRDV3 to TRDJ1, with D hard to call. Matching the DNA to germline supplied the J gene, which TCRdb does not give. The germline V gene has CDR1 TVYSNPD and CDR2 GDNSRS (reference sequence). The length of the CDR3 is 13 residues. V was trimmed by 4 bases and J by 8 bases, leaving 20 bases between them.

This clone came up many times. The TCRdb protein comes from a much larger clone and disagrees with this DNA's translation at residue 5, likely due to a read error; the protein given here is derived from the DNA. This chain links TRDV1 with TRDJ2; 9 positions agree with TRDD3. No J gene was available from TCRdb, and it was assigned here by a germline match of the DNA. The V gene end was trimmed by 4 bases and the J gene end by 4 bases; junction bases not matched to a gene: 22. Germline V gene data show CDR1 as TSWWSYY and CDR2 as QGS. The CDR3 length is 21 residues. CDR3 sequence reads: CALGGPQFFTGGRYRTAQLFF. The CDR3 region has the DNA TGTGCTCTTGGGGGACCACAGTTTTTCACTGGGGGACGTTATCGGACAGCACAACTCTTCTTT.

This clone was seen repeatedly, ten times or more. TCRdb has a much larger clone's protein, which differs at residue 5 from the translation of this DNA, likely because of a read error; what is shown is the protein translated from the DNA. The chain combines TRDV3 with TRDJ1; a possible D gene is TRDD2 (5 bases). TCRdb records no J gene; here it was assigned by comparing the DNA to germline. Germline-derived CDR1 and CDR2 are TVYSNPD and GDNSRS (reference sequence). The CDR3 spans 16 residues. V lost 2 bases, J lost 0 bases, and 19 bases lay in between. This chain's CDR3 is CAFRSLLGLYTDKLIF. The DNA for the CDR3 is TGTGCCTTTCGCTCCCTACTAGGACTGTACACCGATAAACTCATCTTT.

In this sample, this clone turned up many times. The protein recorded in TCRdb matches a much larger clone and deviates from this DNA's translation at residue 8, suggesting a read error; the protein here is obtained by translating the DNA. The chain is built from TRDV2 and TRDJ1; D is perhaps TRDD2 or TRDD3 (5 bases each). The J gene, missing from TCRdb, was assigned here through DNA to germline matching. The CDR3 extends over 20 amino acids. Per the germline V gene, CDR1 is GEAIGNYY and CDR2 is EKD. V was clipped by 3 bases and J by 0 bases, with 28 bases between them. The CDR3 loop is CACDSVAARGASLYTDKLIF. CDR3 nucleotides: TGTGCCTGTGACTCGGTCGCCGCTCGGGGGGCTTCCCTGTACACCGATAAACTCATCTTT.

This clone was counted only a few times. J gene calling gave no result, while the V gene is TRDV1. CDR1 is TSWWSYY and CDR2 is QGS in the germline V gene. The CDR3 sequence is 11 residues long. CDR3 loop: CALGPVFRLTF. Written as DNA, the CDR3 is TGTGCTCTTGGGCCCGTTTTCCGTCTGACATTT.